A selection of T cell receptor beta chains follows, all from one sample in a study of patients and donors after allogeneic stem cell transplantation. TCRdb processed the RT-PCR reads anew with MiXCR; each CDR3 protein has one entry. The sample has about 960,000 distinct CDR3 sequences, roughly 18% seen once. The source material was blood, either unsorted or a sorted T cell fraction (not recorded which). Receptor source: a human donor who was either an allogeneic HSCT recipient or a stem cell or donor lymphocyte infusion donor (not recorded which). It is not recorded whose cells these are; they may come from a transplant donor. CDR3s include the opening cysteine and the closing phenylalanine or tryptophan.

V	J	CDR3
TRBV3-1	TRBJ1-1	CASSQRASEAFF
TRBV6-2/TRBV6-3	TRBJ2-3	CASSYGQGIGSDTQYF
TRBV29-1	TRBJ1-6	CSVSTGINSPLHF
TRBV25-1	TRBJ2-7	CASSPRDFSYEQYF
TRBV6-5	TRBJ1-2	CASSYRREGYGYTF
TRBV7-7	TRBJ2-3	CASSLGTGADSTDTQYF
TRBV27	TRBJ1-6	CASSFPADNSPLHF
TRBV20-1	TRBJ2-2	CSARVPQGRTGELFF
TRBV5-1	TRBJ1-5	CASTWLNQPQHF
TRBV6-1	TRBJ1-2	CASIRQGESYGYTF
TRBV7-8	TRBJ2-1	CASSLDLGNNNEQFF
TRBV7-2	TRBJ1-6	CASSLVGQRNSPLHF
TRBV12-3/TRBV12-4	TRBJ1-2	CASSLIGRANYGYTF
TRBV6-1	TRBJ2-3	CASRQASGNTQYF
TRBV7-3	TRBJ2-1	CASSLTSGSVDEQFF
TRBV30	TRBJ2-7	CAWRLAGIYEQYF
TRBV4-3	TRBJ2-1	CASSQDRVSSYNEQFF
TRBV21-1	TRBJ2-6	CASSKRPGLKPGANVLTF
TRBV20-1	TRBJ2-3	CSAMGLAVTDTQYF
TRBV5-1	TRBJ2-6	CASSFASFHRGLSGANVLTF
TRBV2	TRBJ1-2	CAGRRGRGYGYTF
TRBV5-1	TRBJ1-1	CASTTGNTEAFF
TRBV27	TRBJ2-3	CASTLGAPTDTQYF
TRBV20-1	TRBJ2-5	CSARGLAETQYF
TRBV12-3/TRBV12-4	TRBJ2-5	CASKPETGGGGTQYF
TRBV15	TRBJ2-5	CATNKDPGSGETQYF
TRBV9	TRBJ2-1	CASSVQAGFHNEQFF
TRBV5-1	TRBJ1-1	CASSGGGQGRYRTEAFF
TRBV12-3/TRBV12-4	TRBJ1-1	CASRRDTWNTEAFF
TRBV11-3	TRBJ2-3	CASSPRTSGRFSDTQYF
TRBV20-1	TRBJ1-1	CSASSPQMVTGF